The T cell receptor (beta chain) described here comes from a study of low-dose radiotherapy and immunotherapy resistance in tumors. As for the study in general: The study gave patients oral aspirin 300 mg daily for four cycles from cycle 1 day 1.

The time point is: after trial treatment. Treatment here: LDRT plus nivolumab, ipilimumab, low-dose cyclophosphamide and aspirin (RACIN trial). The CDR3 covers 15 residues. V lost 7 bases to trimming and J lost 8 bases, with 21 bases between them. Germline V CDR1 and CDR2: SGHRS, YFSETQ. TRAV- and TRBV-specific primers primed first-strand cDNA, covering alpha and beta chains. For amplifying TCRs, the PCR ran for about 19 cycles with Phusion, which was used together with a constant-region primer and the adapter on the V primers. MiXCR was run by TCRdb on the reads, yielding one entry per CDR3 protein. The top ten clones hold roughly 13% of a sample with just over 90,000 distinct CDR3 sequences, around 20% of them seen once.

This clonotype was obtained from a female donor with ovarian cancer. This chain connects TRBV5-1 to TRBJ1-4, with TRBD1 as a possible D gene (5 bases). Sequencing used PBMCs, obtained after low-dose radiotherapy plus immunotherapy. DNA of the CDR3: TGCGCCAGCGGCCCTGGCCCCCAGGGTGGCGAAAAACTGTTTTTT. It is translated as CASGPGPQGGEKLFF.